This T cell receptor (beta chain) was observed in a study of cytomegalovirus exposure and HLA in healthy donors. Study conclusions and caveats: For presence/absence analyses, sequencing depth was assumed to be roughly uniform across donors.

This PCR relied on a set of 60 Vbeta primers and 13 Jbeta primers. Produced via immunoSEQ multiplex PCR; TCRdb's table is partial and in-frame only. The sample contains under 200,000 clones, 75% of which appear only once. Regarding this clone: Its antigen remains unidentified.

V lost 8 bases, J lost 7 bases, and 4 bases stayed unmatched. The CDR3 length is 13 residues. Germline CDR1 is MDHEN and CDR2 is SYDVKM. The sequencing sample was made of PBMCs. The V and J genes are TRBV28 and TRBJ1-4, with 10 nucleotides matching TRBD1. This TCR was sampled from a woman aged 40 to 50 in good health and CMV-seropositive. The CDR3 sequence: CASGTGVGEKLFF. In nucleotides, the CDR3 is TGTGCCAGCGGGACAGGGGTGGGTGAAAAACTGTTTTTT. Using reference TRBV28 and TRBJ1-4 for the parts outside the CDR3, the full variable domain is DVKVTQSSRYLVKRTGEKVFLECVQDMDHENMFWYRQDPGLGLRLIYFSYDVKMKEKGDIPEGYSVSREKKERFSLILESASTNQTSMYLCASGTGVGEKLFFGSGTQLSVL.